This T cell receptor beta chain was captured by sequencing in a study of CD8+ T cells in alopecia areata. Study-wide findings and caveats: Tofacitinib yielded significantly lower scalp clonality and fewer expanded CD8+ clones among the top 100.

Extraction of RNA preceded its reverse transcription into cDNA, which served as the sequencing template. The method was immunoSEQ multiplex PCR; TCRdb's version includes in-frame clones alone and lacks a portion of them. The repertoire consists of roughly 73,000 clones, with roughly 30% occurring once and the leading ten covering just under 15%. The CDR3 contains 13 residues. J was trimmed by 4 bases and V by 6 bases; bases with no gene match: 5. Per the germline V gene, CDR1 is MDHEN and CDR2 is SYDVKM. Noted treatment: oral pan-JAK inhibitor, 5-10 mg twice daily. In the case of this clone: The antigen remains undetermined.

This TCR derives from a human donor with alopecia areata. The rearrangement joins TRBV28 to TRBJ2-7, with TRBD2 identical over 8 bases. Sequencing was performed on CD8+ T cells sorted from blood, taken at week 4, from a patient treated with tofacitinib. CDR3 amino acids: CASRAGAVYEQYF. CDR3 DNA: TGTGCCAGCAGAGCGGGAGCAGTATACGAGCAGTACTTC.